Presented here are 15 T cell receptor beta chains from one specimen sequenced in a study of response to subunit inactivated influenza vaccine (dated 2018 in TCRdb). Receptor libraries were prepared by RT-PCR. Sequencing relied on an Illumina HiSeq 2500. TCRdb reprocessing: public reads trimmed at Q25 with fastp, clones called with MiXCR, in-frame beta chains kept. Each entry is one CDR3 protein sequence, shown with its most common DNA and genes. The sample table contains 600,000 to 850,000 distinct CDR3 sequences; only one count was recorded for 13% to 15% of them. The ten largest clones take up roughly 7.2% of the sample. The source material was PBMCs from blood, sampled around 15 days before vaccination. These receptors were taken from a man aged 45 to 65 who received an inactivated influenza vaccine. Donor details come from another sample of the same person, matched by shared clones.

This clonotype was seen more than once but under ten times. This chain joins TRBV6-5 and TRBJ2-7; possibly TRBD1 for D (6 bases). This CDR3 has 12 residues. Trimming left V 8 bases short and J 2 bases short, with 10 bases between. Looked up from germline, CDR1 is MNHEY and CDR2 is SVGAGI. As DNA, the CDR3 is TGTGCCAGCGGGGGCAAGCCCTACGAGCAGTACTTC. Amino acid sequence: CASGGKPYEQYF.

This clonotype came up once. The V and J genes are TRBV7-9 and TRBJ2-2; D not certain. Trimming stripped 2 bases from V and 4 bases from J, with 8 bases between. The germline CDR1 and CDR2 sequences are SEHNR and FQNEAQ (reference sequence). This CDR3 has 14 amino acids. Written as DNA, the CDR3 is TGTGCCAGCAGCTTAAGGGAATTCACCGGGGAGCTGTTTTTT. Translating gives CASSLREFTGELFF.

CDR3 amino acids: CASSQDQGAYEQFF. DNA for the CDR3: TGTGCCAGCAGCCAAGATCAGGGGGCCTATGAGCAGTTCTTC. This rearrangement joins TRBV3-1 to TRBJ2-1, with 8 bases fitting TRBD1. Germline V gene data show CDR1 as LGHDT and CDR2 as YNNKEL (reference sequence). The CDR3 sequence is 14 residues long. Trimming took 0 bases from V and 8 from J; bases not matched to a gene: 3.

This clonotype was counted a few times. This chain links TRBV29-1 with TRBJ2-7; 9 bases match TRBD1. In germline, CDR1 is SQVTM, CDR2 ANQGSEA. The CDR3 extends over 15 amino acids. V dropped 5 bases and J dropped 0; count of bases not matched to a gene: 8. In DNA, the CDR3 is TGCAGCGTTCGTCCCGGGACAGGGAGCTCCTACGAGCAGTACTTC. It specifies CSVRPGTGSSYEQYF.

Comments on this clonotype: Just one base apart from a much larger clone, this may be a read error. This is likely a read error, given that the CDR3 carries no conserved phenylalanine or tryptophan at its end. This chain uses TRBV4-3 with TRBJ1-6; possibly TRBD1 for D (6 bases). Trimming removed 0 bases from V and 5 bases from J, with 14 bases in between. In germline, CDR1 is LGHNA, CDR2 YSLEER. The CDR3 has 17 amino acids. The CDR3 region is CASSQETGPGHNSPLHL. The CDR3 nucleotides are TGCGCCAGCAGCCAAGAAACAGGGCCGGGTCATAATTCACCCCTCCACCTT.

The gene calls are TRBV6-1 and TRBJ2-1; TRBD2 matches at 10 bases. The CDR3 totals 18 residues. Germline CDR1 and CDR2: MNHNS and SASEGT. After removal of 3 bases from V and 1 base from J, the junction contained 9 bases not matched to a gene. CDR3 nucleotide sequence: TGTGCCAGCAGTGAGACTAGCGGGTACCACCAATCCTACAATGAGCAGTTCTTC. Amino acids: CASSETSGYHQSYNEQFF.

This clonotype was observed a few times. The chain is built from TRBV28 and TRBJ1-2; D remains ambiguous. The CDR3 totals 14 residues. With 5 bases removed from V and 0 bases from J, the gap between germline ends came to 10 bases. Germline CDR1 MDHEN, CDR2 SYDVKM. The CDR3 coding sequence is TGTGCCAGCAGTCAAGGACGTCCTAACTATGGCTACACCTTC. Its translation is CASSQGRPNYGYTF.

The CDR3 sequence is CASSQDPGWSEKLFF. The CDR3 nucleotides read TGCGCCAGCAGCCAAGATCCGGGGTGGAGTGAAAAACTGTTTTTT. This rearrangement joins TRBV4-1 to TRBJ1-4, with unresolved D. Germline V gene lookup returns CDR1 MGHRA and CDR2 YSYEKL. V was pared by 0 bases and J by 7 bases, with 12 bases between. The CDR3 contains 15 residues.

This clonotype was seen only a few times. This chain connects TRBV7-9 to TRBJ1-2; the match to TRBD1 covers 7 bases. The trim removed 1 base at V and 3 bases at J, leaving 5 bases unmatched. Germline values: CDR1 SEHNR, CDR2 FQNEAQ (reference sequence). The CDR3 loop spans 15 amino acids. Written as DNA, the CDR3 is TGTGCCAGCAGCTTAGAGCTAGGGACAGACTATGGCTACACCTTC. It yields the protein CASSLELGTDYGYTF.

Notes on this clonotype: The germline gene is not matched at one end of the junction; a read error may be the cause. The chain couples TRBV18 to TRBJ2-7; the match to TRBD1 covers 12 bases. The length of the CDR3 is 14 residues. Germline CDR1 and CDR2: KGHSH and LQKENI. Here the CDR3 DNA reads TGTGCCAGCTCATCCGGGACAGGGGGCTTTGGTGAGAACTTC. Protein: CASSSGTGGFGENF. Full variable domain (missing parts from reference TRBV18 and TRBJ2-7): NAGVMQNPRHLVRRRGQEARLRCSPMKGHSHVYWYRQLPEEGLKFMVYLQKENIIDESGMPKERFSAEFPKEGPSILRIQQVVRGDSAAYFCASSSGTGGFGENFGPGTRLTVT.

The chain links TRBV20-1 to TRBJ1-4; D may be TRBD1 (5 bases). V was pared by 5 bases and J by 4 bases, with 11 bases between. The CDR3 contains 13 residues. Germline loops: CDR1 DFQATT, CDR2 SNEGSKA (reference sequence). The CDR3 here is CSAVPGFNEKLFF. The CDR3 DNA reads TGCAGTGCTGTACCAGGGTTTAATGAAAAACTGTTTTTT.

The V call is TRBV5-4, the J call TRBJ2-3, with TRBD2 matching over 10 bases. Germline V CDR1 and CDR2: SGHNT, YYREEE (reference sequence). Germline trimming cut 6 bases from V and 2 bases from J; bases unmatched to any gene: 6. The length of the CDR3 is 15 residues. DNA of the CDR3: TGTGCCAGCACAGAAGCGGGGGGGGTCACAGATACGCAGTATTTT. Translated, it gives CASTEAGGVTDTQYF.

CDR3 in amino acids: CSAPRTGGIQLAAGELFF. Written as DNA, the CDR3 is TGCAGTGCTCCCCGGACAGGGGGGATACAATTGGCGGCCGGGGAGCTGTTTTTT. The gene calls are TRBV20-1 and TRBJ2-2, with 10 nucleotides matching TRBD1. The CDR3 is made up of 18 amino acids. Unmatched junction bases numbered 18, after V lost 5 bases and J lost 6 bases. Germline V gene sequence: CDR1 DFQATT, CDR2 SNEGSKA (reference sequence).

This clonotype came up many times. The junction and the germline gene differ at one end; a read error may be behind it. The V and J genes are TRBV27 and TRBJ2-1, with D perhaps TRBD1 (6 bases). The CDR3 has 14 amino acids. Germline V gene data show CDR1 as MNHEY and CDR2 as SMNVEV (reference sequence). The CDR3 DNA reads as TGTGCCACCAGTACAGGGCTAGCCTCCCTGGAGCAGTTCTTC. Translated: CATSTGLASLEQFF.

This chain joins TRBV5-1 and TRBJ1-3; no reliable D call. Germline CDR1 is SGHRS and CDR2 is YFSETQ. V dropped 4 bases and J dropped 1 base, with 12 bases sitting between them. This CDR3 has 15 residues. CDR3 DNA: TGCGCCAGCAGCCAATCCGGGGAATCTGGAAACACCATATATTTT. This sequence encodes CASSQSGESGNTIYF. Full variable domain (missing parts from reference TRBV5-1 and TRBJ1-3): KAGVTQTPRYLIKTRGQQVTLSCSPISGHRSVSWYQQTPGQGLQFLFEYFSETQRNKGNFPGRFSGRQFSNSRSEMNVSTLELGDSALYLCASSQSGESGNTIYFGEGSWLTVV.